The TCR beta chain described here comes from a study of Graves' ophthalmopathy and Graves' hyperthyroidism. Study-wide background: Stable hyperthyroidism was defined by absence of ophthalmopathy within 18 months of follow-up.

Germline CDR1 and CDR2: SNHLY and FYNNEI. V shed 6 bases and J shed 1 base, with 9 bases lying between them. This CDR3 comprises 13 residues. General study points: Most thyroid clonotypes with frequency above 0.001 were detected in blood too.

This clonotype was seen at least ten times. Its cognate antigen is unknown. Orbital computed tomography and thyroid ultrasound, along with TRAb, serum thyroxine and clinical symptoms, underpinned diagnosis. Using RNA transcripts, the TCR beta CDR3 regions were amplified. HTBI primers primed a first-round RT-PCR, and a second-round multiplex PCR followed. TCRdb ran MiXCR on the multiplex PCR reads and lists one entry per CDR3 protein. Of 900,000 to 1,200,000 distinct CDR3 sequences in the sample, 35% to 45% were seen once. The chain carries TRBV2 and TRBJ1-2; D is unclear. The sample consisted of peripheral blood or thyroid tissue (not recorded which). This TCR was sampled from an adult man with Graves' hyperthyroidism. CDR3 amino acids: CASRLQLNYGYTF. The CDR3 DNA is TGTGCCAGCAGGCTCCAGCTTAACTATGGCTACACCTTC.